This T cell receptor (beta chain) was identified during a study of T cell repertoires in cytomegalovirus infection. Overall study: CMV infection and matching HLA type were both indicated by public TCR beta signatures.

TCRdb called the reads again in MiXCR, with one record for every CDR3 protein. This sample has about 260,000 distinct CDR3 sequences; roughly 13% occur once, and the top ten carry around 8.8%. This clonotype was observed many times. The specimen sequenced was PBMCs. The receptor was isolated from a human donor in good health (CMV status not recorded). Some clones in this sample may be carry-over from other donors' samples.

The CDR3 spells CASSSLGLAGTYNEQFF. For the CDR3, the DNA is TGTGCCAGCAGTTCCTTAGGACTAGCGGGGACCTACAATGAGCAGTTCTTC. The chain has TRBV6-2 or TRBV6-3 and TRBJ2-1; the match to TRBD2 covers 12 bases. This CDR3 region has 17 residues. Germline V gene sequence: CDR1 MNHEY, CDR2 SVGEGT. Trimming cost V 4 bases and J 2 bases; bases outside gene matches: 6.